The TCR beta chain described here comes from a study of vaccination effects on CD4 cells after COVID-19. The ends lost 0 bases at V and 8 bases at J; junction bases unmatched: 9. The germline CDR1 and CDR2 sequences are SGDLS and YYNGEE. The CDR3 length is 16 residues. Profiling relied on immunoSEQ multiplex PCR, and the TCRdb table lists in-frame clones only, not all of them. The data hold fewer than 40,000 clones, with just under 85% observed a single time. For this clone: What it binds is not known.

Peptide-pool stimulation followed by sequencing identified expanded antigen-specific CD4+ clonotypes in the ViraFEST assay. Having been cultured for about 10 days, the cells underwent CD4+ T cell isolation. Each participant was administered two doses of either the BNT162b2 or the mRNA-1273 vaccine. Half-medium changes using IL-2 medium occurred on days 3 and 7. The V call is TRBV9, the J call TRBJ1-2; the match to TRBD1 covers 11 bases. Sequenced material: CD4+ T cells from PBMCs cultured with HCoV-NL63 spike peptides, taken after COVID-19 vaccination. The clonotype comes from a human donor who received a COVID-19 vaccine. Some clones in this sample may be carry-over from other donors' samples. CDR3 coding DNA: TGTGCCAGCAGCGTAGCTGCGGACAGGGGGCCGAGAGGCTACACCTTC. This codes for CASSVAADRGPRGYTF. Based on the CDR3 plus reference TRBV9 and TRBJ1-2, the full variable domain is DSGVTQTPKHLITATGQRVTLRCSPRSGDLSVYWYQQSLDQGLQFLIQYYNGEERAKGNILERFSAQQFPDLHSELNLSSLELGDSALYFCASSVAADRGPRGYTFGSGTRLTVV.